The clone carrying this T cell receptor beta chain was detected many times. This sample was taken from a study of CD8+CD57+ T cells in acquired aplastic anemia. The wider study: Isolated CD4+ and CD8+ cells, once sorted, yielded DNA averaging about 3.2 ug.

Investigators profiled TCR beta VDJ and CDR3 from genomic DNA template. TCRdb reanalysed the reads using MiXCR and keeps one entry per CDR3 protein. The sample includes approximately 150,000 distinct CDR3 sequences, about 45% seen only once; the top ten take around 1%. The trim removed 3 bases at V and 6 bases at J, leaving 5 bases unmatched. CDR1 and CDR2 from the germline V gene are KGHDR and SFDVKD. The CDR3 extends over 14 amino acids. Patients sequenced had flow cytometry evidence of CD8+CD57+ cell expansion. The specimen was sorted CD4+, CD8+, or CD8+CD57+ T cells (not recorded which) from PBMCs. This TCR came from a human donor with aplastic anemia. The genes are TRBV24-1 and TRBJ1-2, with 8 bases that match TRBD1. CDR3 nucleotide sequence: TGTGCCACCAGTGATGTGGACAGGGTGGATGGCTACACCTTC. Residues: CATSDVDRVDGYTF.